Listed below are T cell receptor beta chains from one sample, sequenced in a study of relationships among human T cell subsets. TCRdb reprocessed the multiplex PCR reads with MiXCR, giving one entry per CDR3 protein. The top ten hold roughly 5.6% of the sample, which has 8,500 to 10,000 distinct CDR3 sequences, roughly 54% seen once. The sequenced sample consisted of memory T cells sorted from blood. Receptor source: a man aged 40-55 years in good health. Each CDR3 is given with its conserved first and last residue.

J gene,V gene,CDR3 protein
TRBJ1-5,TRBV28,CASSFPLDRVQPQHF
TRBJ2-3,TRBV7-9,CASSPPGFSTDTQYF
TRBJ2-2,TRBV5-4,CASSLNPNTGELFF
TRBJ2-1,TRBV29-1,CSGVGASRYNEQFF
TRBJ1-1,TRBV2,CASKEGRNTEAFF
TRBJ2-3,TRBV13,CASSFKAGGGTDTQYF
TRBJ1-4,TRBV20-1,CSASDPDGEKLFF
TRBJ2-5,TRBV6-6,CASSCDGQSTPKQETQYF
TRBJ2-5,TRBV20-1,CSARDHGLAQETQYF
TRBJ2-5,TRBV5-1,CASSLGIGQGIEETQYF
TRBJ2-5,TRBV18,CASSPPGRETQYF
TRBJ1-3,TRBV19,CASSIDGSTRRGNTIYF
TRBJ2-5,TRBV20-1,CSALQGVETQYF
TRBJ2-5,TRBV5-1,CASSSGLAGRSETQYF
TRBJ2-7,TRBV2,CASTPEGLQVPF
TRBJ2-1,TRBV12-3/TRBV12-4,CASTSGGAGHKNEQFF